Listed here are 31 T cell receptor beta chains from one sample, sequenced in a study of vaccination and CD4 T cells after COVID-19. These receptors have no known antigen. Time point denoted: late sampling 161 to 241 days after vaccination in three convalescent patients. Treatment specified: roughly nine-day PBMC culture with coronavirus spike peptide pools or control peptides (ViraFEST assay). Sequencing of cultured CD4+ T cell DNA used the Oncomine TCR Beta short-read assay. From the PCR reads, TCRdb called clonotypes with MiXCR, one entry per CDR3 protein. This table holds 15,000 to 20,000 distinct CDR3 sequences, about 50% found once. The material sequenced was CD4+ T cells from blood, cultured in vitro, taken about 7 months after SARS-CoV-2 vaccination. The receptors here all came from a human donor who had recovered from COVID-19.

The chain carries TRBV20-1 and TRBJ2-7; 9 bases are a match to TRBD2. The germline gives CDR1 DFQATT, CDR2 SNEGSKA (reference sequence). There are 14 residues in the CDR3. Losses at the gene ends were 5 bases for V and 0 bases for J; bases not matched to a gene: 5. CDR3 DNA sequence: TGCAGTGCTGTCCCGGGACTAGCCTCCTACGAGCAGTACTTC. Protein: CSAVPGLASYEQYF.

This rearrangement joins TRBV7-2 to TRBJ2-1; D is possibly TRBD1 or TRBD2 (5 bases each). Germline CDR1 reads SGHTA; CDR2 reads FQGNSA. The CDR3 is 16 amino acids. V dropped 1 base and J dropped 7 bases, with 17 bases sitting between them. The CDR3 region has the DNA TGTGCCAGCAGCTTAGGACCTTCACTTGAGGGGAATGAGCAGTTCTTC. This translates into CASSLGPSLEGNEQFF.

The J gene is TRBJ2-5, the V gene TRBV20-1, with 11 nucleotides matching TRBD1. The CDR3 sequence is 13 residues long. With V trimmed by 6 bases and J by 2 bases, 2 bases remained unmatched. Germline lookup yields CDR1 DFQATT and CDR2 SNEGSKA (reference sequence). CDR3 protein: CSARDRGQETQYF. Written as DNA, the CDR3 is TGCAGTGCGAGGGACAGGGGGCAAGAGACCCAGTACTTC.

The chain is built from TRBV7-9 and TRBJ1-5; TRBD1 is a possible D gene (6 bases). V lost 5 bases, J lost 5 bases, and 16 bases lay in between. The CDR3 has 15 residues. Germline CDR1 is SEHNR and CDR2 is FQNEAQ (reference sequence). The CDR3 DNA reads TGTGCCAGCAGCATTGACCGGGACAAGTATCAGCCCCAGCATTTT. Encoded protein: CASSIDRDKYQPQHF. The whole variable domain, filled in from reference TRBV7-9 and TRBJ1-5, reads DTGVSQNPRHKITKRGQNVTFRCDPISEHNRLYWYRQTLGQGPEFLTYFQNEAQLEKSRLLSDRFSAERPKGSFSTLEIQRTEQGDSAMYLCASSIDRDKYQPQHFGDGTRLSIL.

This chain joins TRBV15 and TRBJ1-5; TRBD1 is a possible D gene (5 bases). CDR3 size: 15 residues. With 0 bases removed from V and 4 bases from J, the gap between germline ends came to 10 bases. From germline, CDR1 is LNHNV and CDR2 YYDKDF (reference sequence). The CDR3 loop reads CATSRDGDRNQPQHF. CDR3 DNA: TGTGCCACCAGCAGAGATGGGGACCGAAATCAGCCCCAGCATTTT.

This chain connects TRBV25-1 to TRBJ2-7; 7 positions agree with TRBD1. The germline CDR1 and CDR2 sequences are MGHDK and SYGVNS. The CDR3 runs 14 residues. Unmatched junction bases numbered 7, after V lost 3 bases and J lost 5 bases. The CDR3 sequence: CASSESRGTNEQYF. As DNA, the CDR3 is TGTGCCAGCAGTGAGTCCAGGGGGACGAACGAGCAGTACTTC.

The CDR3 sequence is CASSDQGRAGVKYEQFF. The CDR3 DNA reads TGTGCCAGCAGTGATCAGGGGCGAGCGGGAGTTAAATACGAGCAGTTCTTC. This sequence joins TRBV6-1 and TRBJ2-1, with 8 bases aligning to TRBD2. Trimming removed 3 bases from V and 10 bases from J; junction bases left unmatched: 17. This CDR3 spans 17 amino acids. The V gene's germline CDR1 is MNHNS and CDR2 SASEGT.

This clonotype was counted only a few times. V usage is TRBV19 and J usage is TRBJ1-5, with D possibly being TRBD1 (6 bases). CDR3 length equals 14 residues. Trimming took 3 bases from V and 7 from J, leaving 13 bases between them. Germline V gene sequence: CDR1 LNHDA, CDR2 SQIVND (reference sequence). The CDR3 sequence is CASSIQGRLQPQHF. DNA of the CDR3: TGTGCCAGTAGTATCCAGGGGCGTTTGCAGCCCCAGCATTTT.

This sequence joins TRBV7-3 and TRBJ2-3, with 12 bases fitting TRBD2. The germline CDR1 and CDR2 sequences are SGHTA and FQGTGA. The CDR3 loop spans 16 amino acids. V dropped 5 bases and J dropped 4; count of bases not matched to a gene: 7. CDR3 sequence reads: CASSPTSGGFPDTQYF. The CDR3 coding sequence is TGTGCCAGCAGCCCGACTAGCGGGGGCTTTCCAGATACGCAGTATTTT. Based on the CDR3 plus reference TRBV7-3 and TRBJ2-3, the full variable domain is GAGVSQTPSNKVTEKGKYVELRCDPISGHTALYWYRQSLGQGPEFLIYFQGTGAADDSGLPNDRFFAVRPEGSVSTLKIQRTERGDSAVYLCASSPTSGGFPDTQYFGPGTRLTVL.

The V gene is TRBV7-6, the J gene TRBJ1-1; D might be TRBD1 (5 bases). Trimming took 0 bases from V and 13 from J, leaving 18 bases between them. The CDR3 has 14 residues. The germline V gene has CDR1 SGHVS and CDR2 FNYEAQ. The CDR3 here is CASSLAQTGTVLFF. In DNA, the CDR3 is TGTGCCAGCAGCTTAGCGCAAACGGGGACTGTTCTTTTCTTT.

This clonotype was seen a few times. V is TRBV10-3 and J is TRBJ1-2; TRBD1 is a possible D gene (6 bases). Looked up from germline, CDR1 is ENHRY and CDR2 is SYGVKD. Trimming cost V 2 bases and J 6 bases, with 13 bases left between them. The CDR3 has 14 amino acids. The CDR3 here is CAISEGRGRDGYTF. The CDR3 coding sequence is TGTGCCATCAGTGAGGGCAGGGGAAGGGATGGCTACACCTTC.

The chain employs TRBV20-1 and TRBJ1-2; 8 bases line up with TRBD1. Trimming removed 0 bases from V and 0 bases from J; junction bases left unmatched: 3. The germline gives CDR1 DFQATT, CDR2 SNEGSKA (reference sequence). The CDR3 has 15 amino acids. CDR3 amino acids: CSARDRTGTNYGYTF. For the CDR3, the DNA is TGCAGTGCTAGAGATAGGACAGGGACTAACTATGGCTACACCTTC.

The rearrangement joins TRBV7-2 to TRBJ2-3, with a weak D call TRBD1 (5 bases). The CDR3 is 15 residues long. Trimming shortened V by 4 bases and J by 2 bases, and 13 bases separated the two germline ends. CDR1 SGHTA and CDR2 FQGNSA come from the germline V gene. CDR3 sequence: CASSSRAGPTDTQYF. The CDR3 nucleotides are TGTGCCAGCAGCTCACGTGCAGGGCCCACAGATACGCAGTATTTT.

This clonotype was detected only once. The chain links TRBV24-1 to TRBJ2-3; 7 nucleotides align to TRBD2. The germline V gene encodes CDR1 KGHDR and CDR2 SFDVKD. After removal of 0 bases from V and 4 bases from J, the junction contained 3 bases not matched to a gene. The CDR3 is 15 amino acids. For the CDR3, the DNA is TGTGCCACCAGTGATTTGTGGGGAGGGGCAGATACGCAGTATTTT. The encoded protein is CATSDLWGGADTQYF.

The genes are TRBV7-9 and TRBJ2-6, with D tentatively TRBD1 (6 bases). Germline loops: CDR1 SEHNR, CDR2 FQNEAQ (reference sequence). V shed 4 bases and J shed 2 bases, with 9 bases lying between them. The CDR3 is 15 residues long. CDR3 region: CASSSPGAGANVLTF. The CDR3 DNA reads TGTGCCAGCAGCTCCCCAGGGGCTGGGGCCAACGTCCTGACTTTC.

This clonotype was seen a handful of times. The CDR3 reads CATSRGTRNQPQHF. For the CDR3, the DNA is TGTGCCACCAGCAGGGGAACCCGCAATCAGCCCCAGCATTTT. The chain employs TRBV15 and TRBJ1-5, with unresolved D. With 3 bases removed from V and 2 bases from J, the gap between germline ends came to 8 bases. This CDR3 comprises 14 residues. Germline V lookup: CDR1 LNHNV, CDR2 YYDKDF (reference sequence). Supplemented by reference TRBV15 and TRBJ1-5, the full variable domain reads DAMVIQNPRYQVTQFGKPVTLSCSQTLNHNVMYWYQQKSSQAPKLLFHYYDKDFNNEADTPDNFQSRRPNTSFCFLDIRSPGLGDTAMYLCATSRGTRNQPQHFGDGTRLSIL.

The chain has TRBV6-1 and TRBJ1-2; D gene unclear. The V end was cut by 8 bases, the J end by 1 base, with 8 bases between. The CDR3 sequence is 12 residues long. The germline gives CDR1 MNHNS, CDR2 SASEGT. The CDR3 DNA reads as TGTGCCAGCGCACCAAGTAACTATGGCTACACCTTC. It is translated as CASAPSNYGYTF.

The V call is TRBV20-1, the J call TRBJ2-7; 8 bases are a match to TRBD1. After removal of 1 base from V and 10 bases from J, the junction contained 6 bases not matched to a gene. Germline CDR1 reads DFQATT; CDR2 reads SNEGSKA (reference sequence). This CDR3 region has 12 residues. CDR3 sequence: CSARVAGQGQYF. In nucleotides, the CDR3 is TGCAGTGCTAGAGTTGCCGGACAGGGTCAGTACTTC.

This clonotype showed up just a few times. The rearrangement uses TRBV20-1 and TRBJ2-5, with D possibly TRBD2 on 5 matching bases. Germline CDR1 reads DFQATT; CDR2 reads SNEGSKA (reference sequence). Trimming pared 0 bases from V and 5 bases from J, leaving 10 bases between. The CDR3 is 13 amino acids. The CDR3 nucleotides read TGCAGTGCTAGAGATAATCTAGCTGAGACCCAGTACTTC. Translation gives CSARDNLAETQYF.

A few counts support this clonotype. V is TRBV6-5 and J is TRBJ2-3, with TRBD2 identical over 7 bases. The V gene end was trimmed by 3 bases and the J gene end by 1 base; junction bases not matched to a gene: 4. Germline V gives CDR1 MNHEY, CDR2 SVGAGI. The CDR3 length is 15 residues. CDR3 sequence: CASSYRAGRTDTQYF. The CDR3 DNA follows: TGTGCCAGCAGTTATCGAGCGGGGCGCACAGATACGCAGTATTTT.

This clonotype appeared once. J is TRBJ1-1 and V is TRBV6-2 or TRBV6-3; weak D call: TRBD1 (5 bases). The V gene's germline CDR1 is MNHEY and CDR2 SVGEGT. Trimming pared 6 bases from V and 10 bases from J, leaving 15 bases between. This CDR3 is 12 amino acids long. Written as DNA, the CDR3 is TGTGCCAGCAGAGAGGACATCTTAGGAGCTTTCTTT. This gives the protein CASREDILGAFF.

The chain combines TRBV20-1 with TRBJ1-2; TRBD1 aligns across 8 bases. This CDR3 is 12 amino acids long. Germline V gene lookup returns CDR1 DFQATT and CDR2 SNEGSKA (reference sequence). Losses at the gene ends were 4 bases for V and 5 bases for J; bases not matched to a gene: 3. As DNA, the CDR3 is TGCAGTGCTATGGGGACAGGATATGGCTACACCTTC. Protein: CSAMGTGYGYTF.

V and J are TRBV2 and TRBJ2-3; 7 nucleotides line up with TRBD1. Germline loops: CDR1 SNHLY, CDR2 FYNNEI. Unmatched junction bases numbered 5, after V lost 6 bases and J lost 5 bases. The CDR3 length is 13 residues. The chain's CDR3 is CASRTTGKDTQYF. CDR3 nucleotides: TGTGCCAGCAGGACGACAGGGAAAGATACGCAGTATTTT.

In this sample, this clonotype turned up a few times. V and J are TRBV2 and TRBJ2-5, with D perhaps matching TRBD1 or TRBD2 (5 bases each). The germline V gene has CDR1 SNHLY and CDR2 FYNNEI. CDR3 size: 15 residues. V dropped 4 bases and J dropped 5 bases, with 17 bases sitting between them. DNA for the CDR3: TGTGCCAGCAGTGTGGCAGGGAGTATCTGGGAGACCCAGTACTTC. Translation: CASSVAGSIWETQYF. The whole variable domain, filled in from reference TRBV2 and TRBJ2-5, reads EPEVTQTPSHQVTQMGQEVILRCVPISNHLYFYWYRQILGQKVEFLVSFYNNEISEKSEIFDDQFSVERPDGSNFTLKIRSTKLEDSAMYFCASSVAGSIWETQYFGPGTRLLVL.

This chain uses TRBV6-2 or TRBV6-3 with TRBJ2-5; D is undetermined. The germline V gene encodes CDR1 MNHEY and CDR2 SVGEGT. The V end lost 2 bases, the J end lost 7 bases, and 5 bases lay between the germline ends. The CDR3 length is 11 residues. CDR3 sequence reads: CASSYGGTQYF. In nucleotides, the CDR3 is TGTGCCAGCAGTTACGGCGGGACCCAGTACTTC.

The rearrangement uses TRBV11-3 and TRBJ2-3; a weak D match, TRBD2 (6 bases). The CDR3 sequence is 16 residues long. Trimming cost V 1 base and J 8 bases, with 19 bases left between them. Looked up from germline, CDR1 is SGHNT and CDR2 is YENEEA. The CDR3 region is CASSLVAAIMGSTQYF. In DNA, the CDR3 is TGTGCCAGCAGCTTAGTAGCGGCCATCATGGGCTCTACGCAGTATTTT.

The chain couples TRBV7-9 to TRBJ2-7; D is possibly TRBD1 (5 bases). This CDR3 contains 14 residues. In germline, CDR1 is SEHNR, CDR2 FQNEAQ (reference sequence). Trimming left V 4 bases short and J 0 bases short, with 10 bases between. The CDR3 DNA sequence: TGTGCCAGCAGCTGGGGCGGATCCTCCTACGAGCAGTACTTC. This translates into CASSWGGSSYEQYF.

The chain is built from TRBV4-1 and TRBJ1-1; no clear D. CDR3 length: 16 residues. Germline V gene sequence: CDR1 MGHRA, CDR2 YSYEKL. V shed 2 bases and J shed 7 bases, with 20 bases lying between them. The CDR3 coding sequence is TGCGCCAGCAGCCAAAGCCCACTACAGTGGGTGGGTGAAGCTTTCTTT. This codes for CASSQSPLQWVGEAFF.

The genes are TRBV2 and TRBJ2-5; 9 nucleotides align to TRBD2. V lost 6 bases and J lost 5; bases outside the gene matches: 13. CDR3 size: 16 residues. Germline V gene data show CDR1 as SNHLY and CDR2 as FYNNEI. CDR3 amino acids: CASRPTTSGYWETQYF. In DNA form, the CDR3 reads TGTGCCAGCAGACCTACGACTAGCGGCTACTGGGAGACCCAGTACTTC.

The chain recombines TRBV15 with TRBJ2-1; D uncertain. The CDR3 is made up of 13 amino acids. CDR1 and CDR2 from the germline V gene are LNHNV and YYDKDF (reference sequence). Trimming stripped 2 bases from V and 5 bases from J, with 7 bases between. The CDR3 region is CATSRSLNNEQFF. CDR3 in DNA: TGTGCCACCAGCAGATCACTGAACAATGAGCAGTTCTTC.

This clonotype is large. The chain combines TRBV6-1 with TRBJ2-7, with 8 nucleotides matching TRBD2. Germline CDR1 reads MNHNS; CDR2 reads SASEGT. The CDR3 spans 15 residues. V lost 8 bases and J lost 0; bases outside the gene matches: 9. In nucleotides, the CDR3 is TGTGCCAGCGGGGCGGGAGGCACTTCCTCCTACGAGCAGTACTTC. This gives the protein CASGAGGTSSYEQYF.